This TCR beta chain was identified during a study of regulatory T cells in long-lasting Graves disease. The time point was: newly diagnosed GD, antithyroid drugs for less than 3 months. PBMC RNA served as the TCR library source. Arm-PCR with iRepertoire HTBI primers amplified the CDR3 regions for these TCR beta libraries. A single record per CDR3 protein comes from TCRdb applying MiXCR to the multiplex PCR reads. The repertoire holds hundreds of thousands of distinct CDR3 sequences, 13% seen once, with roughly a tenth in the top ten. These data were also filed under a second study, of T cells in Graves' hyperthyroidism and ophthalmopathy.

Sequencing was performed on peripheral blood mononuclear cells (PBMCs), taken at new diagnosis, from a patient treated with antithyroid drugs. This TCR was recovered from a man under 40 with Graves disease.

As DNA, the CDR3 is TGTGCCAGCAGCGGGCCCACAGGGCTGAACACTGAAGCTTTCTTT. This sequence encodes CASSGPTGLNTEAFF. V is TRBV5-6 and J is TRBJ1-1; D possibly corresponds to TRBD1 (6 bases). V was pared by 4 bases and J by 0 bases, with 13 bases between. CDR1 and CDR2 (germline): SGHDT, YYEEEE. CDR3 length: 15 residues. The full variable domain, in which reference TRBV5-6 and TRBJ1-1 provide the parts outside the CDR3, is DAGVTQSPTHLIKTRGQQVTLRCSPKSGHDTVSWYQQALGQGPQFIFQYYEEEERQRGNFPDRFSGHQFPNYSSELNVNALLLGDSALYLCASSGPTGLNTEAFFGQGTRLTVV.